This T cell receptor (beta chain) appears in the sequencing data of a study of cytomegalovirus exposure and HLA in healthy donors. Whole-study results and caveats: It was confirmed in vitro that a few of the CMV-associated chains were specific for CMV antigens. Despite most TCR sequences being rare, some public TCRs occurred in many donors.

At sampling all donors were nominally healthy, likely with unrecorded immune exposures. This clone was picked up one time. Antigen unknown. The PCR used 60 Vbeta and 13 Jbeta primers. The table came from immunoSEQ multiplex PCR; TCRdb's copy has only in-frame clones and leaves some out. The profile shows around 140,000 clones, around 70% of them singletons. The origin of this receptor is a woman aged 55 to 70 in good health and CMV-seropositive. What was sequenced was PBMCs.

CDR3 in DNA: TGTGCCAGCAGTTATCTAGCGGGAGGAAACAATGAGCAGTTCTTC. This codes for CASSYLAGGNNEQFF. The chain is built from TRBV6-5 and TRBJ2-1, with 11 nucleotides matching TRBD2. Germline V CDR1 and CDR2: MNHEY, SVGAGI. The CDR3 totals 15 residues. With 3 bases clipped from V and 5 bases from J, the junction kept 3 bases outside the gene matches.